The 14 T cell receptor beta chains reported below all come from one sample, sequenced in a study of beta chain features in type 1 diabetes. Expressed TCRB transcripts got sequenced, as all isolated RNA was reverse transcribed. Generated by immunoSEQ multiplex PCR, the TCRdb table keeps only in-frame clones and is missing some. The sample carries approximately 150,000 clones, less than 11% recorded once. The sample comprised naive CD4+ T cells from blood. The source of these receptors is a man between 18 and 29 years old in good health.

The chain links TRBV10-3 to TRBJ2-3; 11 bases agree with TRBD2. V shed 0 bases, J shed 5 bases, and the junction held 10 bases outside the gene matches. Germline loops: CDR1 ENHRY, CDR2 SYGVKD. CDR3 length: 18 amino acids. This CDR3 is CAISESDATSGGGDTQYF. For the CDR3, the DNA is TGTGCCATCAGTGAGTCGGATGCAACTAGCGGGGGAGGAGATACGCAGTATTTT.

This clone was found a few times. The CDR3 loop reads CASSSTGTNYNEQFF. The CDR3 DNA follows: TGTGCCAGCAGCTCGACCGGGACTAATTACAATGAGCAGTTCTTC. This chain links TRBV5-4 with TRBJ2-1; the match to TRBD2 covers 7 bases. This CDR3 is 15 amino acids long. Trimming at V came to 3 bases and at J to 4 bases, leaving 7 bases not matched to a gene. Germline CDR1 and CDR2: SGHNT and YYREEE (reference sequence).

The chain recombines TRBV5-1 with TRBJ1-4; 7 positions agree with TRBD1. The CDR3 runs 15 residues. Per germline, CDR1 SGHRS and CDR2 YFSETQ. With V trimmed by 0 bases and J by 7 bases, 6 bases remained unmatched. The CDR3 DNA follows: TGCGCCAGCAGCTTGGCCCCAGGGGGTAGTGAAAAACTGTTTTTT. This gives the protein CASSLAPGGSEKLFF.

The chain links TRBV5-6 to TRBJ2-2, with D possibly matching TRBD1 (6 bases). Trimming cost V 3 bases and J 6 bases, with 6 bases left between them. CDR1 is SGHDT and CDR2 is YYEEEE in the germline V gene. This CDR3 has 12 residues. The CDR3 sequence is CASSWTAGELFF. CDR3 nucleotides: TGTGCCAGCAGCTGGACAGCCGGGGAGCTGTTTTTT.

The chain recombines TRBV6-5 with TRBJ2-2, with 8 bases aligning to TRBD1. This CDR3 is built from 15 residues. V lost 4 bases and J lost 7; bases outside the gene matches: 8. Germline CDR1 and CDR2: MNHEY and SVGAGI. This CDR3 is CASSLIQGENGELFF. The CDR3 DNA reads TGTGCCAGCAGTTTAATACAGGGGGAAAACGGGGAGCTGTTTTTT.

The J gene is TRBJ1-5, the V gene TRBV30; D is undetermined. Germline CDR1 reads GTSNPN; CDR2 reads SVGIG (reference sequence). This CDR3 has 16 residues. The ends were cut back, 0 bases at V and 5 bases at J, with 17 bases in the middle. The DNA of the CDR3 is TGTGCCTGGAGTGTCCGCCTAAGTGGTATCGATCAGCCCCAGCATTTT. Amino acids: CAWSVRLSGIDQPQHF.

This clone appeared a few times. V and J are TRBV6-5 and TRBJ2-5; maybe TRBD1 (5 bases). The germline V gene has CDR1 MNHEY and CDR2 SVGAGI. V lost 6 bases, J lost 5 bases, and 13 bases lay in between. The CDR3 is 13 amino acids. CDR3 DNA: TGTGCCAGCAGCACAGGCGGTCGGGAGACCCAGTACTTC. Translated, it gives CASSTGGRETQYF.

This clone has a count of ten or more. This sequence joins TRBV7-9 and TRBJ2-2; no clear D gene. This CDR3 has 13 amino acids. The V and J ends lost 5 bases and 6 bases respectively, with 10 bases between them. CDR1 is SEHNR, CDR2 FQNEAQ, per germline (reference sequence). The CDR3 reads CASSPLSPGELFF. In DNA, the CDR3 is TGTGCCAGCAGCCCTTTAAGCCCCGGGGAGCTGTTTTTT.

This clone was counted only a few times. The chain employs TRBV7-9 and TRBJ1-2; D is possibly TRBD1 (5 bases). V was shortened by 7 bases and J by 5 bases, with 20 bases between the two germline ends. The germline gives CDR1 SEHNR, CDR2 FQNEAQ (reference sequence). CDR3 size: 15 residues. The CDR3 region has the DNA TGTGCCAGCACCCCCTTCCGGGGGGAACTGTATGGCTACACCTTC. Translating it yields CASTPFRGELYGYTF.

This clone occurred a few times. The chain has TRBV7-2 and TRBJ1-5; TRBD1 is a possible D gene (6 bases). CDR3 length equals 14 residues. The germline V and J ends were trimmed by 2 bases and 5 bases, with 10 bases remaining between them. Germline-derived CDR1 and CDR2 are SGHTA and FQGNSA. The CDR3 nucleotides are TGTGCCAGCAGCTTACAGGGGAACGATCAGCCCCAGCATTTT. It yields the protein CASSLQGNDQPQHF.

This chain connects TRBV7-8 to TRBJ2-1; TRBD1 aligns across 8 bases. Germline V CDR1 and CDR2: SGHVS, FQNEAQ. This CDR3 has 14 residues. Germline trimming cut 4 bases from V and 4 bases from J; bases unmatched to any gene: 3. Written as DNA, the CDR3 is TGTGCCAGCAGCTCGACAGGGGCTTACAATGAGCAGTTCTTC. Protein product: CASSSTGAYNEQFF.

This clone was observed a few times. The chain joins TRBV28 to TRBJ1-2, with 9 bases identical to TRBD1. J gave up 6 bases and V 5 bases, and 13 bases lay outside the gene matches. CDR3 length: 16 residues. CDR1 and CDR2 (germline): MDHEN, SYDVKM. The CDR3 DNA sequence: TGTGCCAGCAGTCCCCTGACCGGGACAGGGATCGATGGCTACACCTTC. This translates into CASSPLTGTGIDGYTF.

A few counts support this clone. This rearrangement joins TRBV6-6 to TRBJ2-1; 11 bases align to TRBD2. The CDR3 is 15 amino acids. The ends lost 6 bases at V and 7 bases at J; junction bases unmatched: 8. Germline V CDR1 and CDR2: MNHNY, SVGAGI (reference sequence). Here the CDR3 DNA reads TGTGCCAGCAGCTCTAGCGGGGGGCCGGTGAATGAGCAGTTCTTC. Residues: CASSSSGGPVNEQFF.

This clone was counted a few times. The chain links TRBV14 to TRBJ1-2; 9 bases line up with TRBD1. The V and J ends lost 3 bases and 3 bases, in that order; junction bases with no gene match: 5. CDR1 SGHDN and CDR2 FVKESK come from the germline V gene. This CDR3 comprises 15 residues. The CDR3 bases are TGTGCCAGCAGCCATCAAAGGACAGGGGACTATGGCTACACCTTC. This codes for CASSHQRTGDYGYTF. Looking up the rest from reference TRBV14 and TRBJ1-2 gives the full variable domain: EAGVTQFPSHSVIEKGQTVTLRCDPISGHDNLYWYRRVMGKEIKFLLHFVKESKQDESGMPNNRFLAERTGGTYSTLKVQPAELEDSGVYFCASSHQRTGDYGYTFGSGTRLTVV.